The clone carrying this T cell receptor (beta chain) has only a few counts. No antigen is known for it. The data belong to a study of human T cells and chemical hapten exposure. Study at large: 2% DPC applied to a 2 cm by 2 cm arm area sensitized donors.

Points from the study as a whole: The donor cohort had alopecia, so its immune response may not match that of healthy people.

Time point reported: patch test 1, 2 weeks after DPC sensitization. Treatment here: therapeutic diphenylcyclopropenone sensitization with weekly scalp DPC. TCRdb reanalysed the RACE reads using MiXCR and keeps one entry per CDR3 protein. The profile shows roughly 160,000 distinct CDR3 sequences, 13% to 15% of them singletons. Here the sequenced sample was whole blood, taken in connection with sensitization to the hapten diphenylcyclopropenone (DPC). The receptor's source is a woman in her 30s with alopecia areata. Some clones in this sample may be carry-over from other donors' samples.

CDR3 sequence (DNA): TGCAGAGTAGGGGCGAACACTGAAGCTTTCTTT. Translation gives CRVGANTEAFF. The V gene is TRBV29-1, the J gene TRBJ1-1; D perhaps matches TRBD1 (5 bases). This CDR3 region has 11 residues. Looked up from germline, CDR1 is SQVTM and CDR2 is ANQGSEA.